Listed here are 5 T cell receptor beta chains from one sample, sequenced in a study of T cell changes during pregnancy in multiple sclerosis. Sequenced by immunoSEQ multiplex PCR; TCRdb stores in-frame clones only, minus some. The sample yields about 68,000 clones, about 89% seen once. The sample consisted of peripheral blood, taken in the second trimester of pregnancy. The receptors come from a female donor with multiple sclerosis, enrolled in a pregnancy study.

The chain couples TRBV19 to TRBJ2-2, with 8 nucleotides matching TRBD2. Germline V gene lookup returns CDR1 LNHDA and CDR2 SQIVND (reference sequence). This CDR3 region has 14 residues. Unmatched junction bases numbered 4, after V lost 5 bases and J lost 5 bases. The CDR3 DNA reads as TGTGCCAGTAGTGCCCGGGGGGGTACCGGGGAGCTGTTTTTT. It encodes CASSARGGTGELFF.

CDR3 nucleotide sequence: TGTGCCAGCAGCTTAGGGGGCGGCGATGGGAAACTGTTTTTT. As protein: CASSLGGGDGKLFF. The V call is TRBV7-2, the J call TRBJ1-4, with D possibly matching TRBD1 (5 bases). Germline V lookup: CDR1 SGHTA, CDR2 FQGNSA. The V end was cut by 1 base, the J end by 11 bases, with 14 bases between. The CDR3 is 14 amino acids.

The gene calls are TRBV7-3 and TRBJ1-1; D possibly corresponds to TRBD1 (6 bases). CDR3 length: 15 amino acids. The germline V and J ends were trimmed by 1 base and 8 bases, with 17 bases remaining between them. The germline CDR1 and CDR2 sequences are SGHTA and FQGTGA. As DNA, the CDR3 is TGTGCCAGCAGCTTAAATACAGGGCCACTAGGGGAAGCTTTCTTT. Amino acid sequence: CASSLNTGPLGEAFF.

This clone has more than one count but fewer than ten. The J gene is TRBJ1-1, the V gene TRBV14; D uncertain. This CDR3 spans 12 amino acids. Looked up from germline, CDR1 is SGHDN and CDR2 is FVKESK. The V and J ends lost 1 base and 11 bases respectively, with 11 bases between them. CDR3 DNA sequence: TGTGCCAGCAGCCAAGTCACGGGAAGGGCTTTCTTT. Its protein product is CASSQVTGRAFF.

This chain connects TRBV7-2 to TRBJ1-3; unclear D gene. This CDR3 has 16 residues. The germline V gene has CDR1 SGHTA and CDR2 FQGNSA. The V end was cut by 2 bases, the J end by 2 bases, with 13 bases between. The CDR3 here is CASSLSPGPPGNTIYF. In DNA form, the CDR3 reads TGTGCCAGCAGCTTATCCCCAGGCCCCCCTGGAAACACCATATATTTT.